Listed below are T cell receptor beta chains from one sample, sequenced in a study of cytomegalovirus exposure and HLA in healthy donors. Assay: immunoSEQ multiplex PCR; the TCRdb copy retains only in-frame clones and omits some. The profile covers some 190,000 clones, with roughly four fifths appearing a single time and around 2.2% taken by the ten largest. The source material was PBMCs. All receptors come from a woman aged 25 to 39 in good health and CMV-seropositive. CDR3s leave out the opening cysteine and the closing phenylalanine or tryptophan.

TRBV10-3 | 12 | AISVGGALTEAF
TRBV6-6 | 14 | ASNPPGGPSDNEQF
TRBV28 | 11 | ASSLLYRYEQY
TRBV2 | 12 | ASSEAGAGNTIY
TRBV12-2 | 14 | ASRLCGGRSSYEQY
TRBV4-2 | 16 | ASSQDPTGSGRADTQY
TRBV7-2 | 14 | ASSLIAGQGQYEQY
TRBV28 | 11 | ASSSSRVGTQY
TRBV5-1 | 11 | ASSQGRNTEAF
TRBV9 | 13 | ASSLQGTPSYGYT
TRBV30 | 13 | AWSVQGQGLNIQY
TRBV10-3 | 12 | AISDLLAGGRQY
TRBV19 | 11 | ASRLAGGGEQY
TRBV6-1 | 12 | ASKKQGANYGYT
TRBV7-9 | 14 | ASSILGTADNSPLH
TRBV11-2 | 13 | ASTINKQRVYEQY
TRBV2 | 10 | ASLAGVSGQF
TRBV2 | 11 | ASTGQVSYEQY
TRBV7-6 | 13 | ASSRTGGRTGELF
TRBV6-5 | 12 | ASSSETGAGELF
TRBV11-3 | 14 | ASSLASGLADNEQF
TRBV30 | 12 | AWSLGGDTDTQY
TRBV19 | 13 | ASSPLPGGGETQY
TRBV28 | 11 | ASSLRPQNIAF
TRBV28 | 8 | ATSSYEQY
TRBV27 | 14 | ASSTLTGVGANEQF
TRBV21-1 | 14 | ASSQLNCTGVTEAF
TRBV4-2 | 13 | ASSHTAGGNTEAF
TRBV7-8 | 13 | ASSLDPWTGIGYT
TRBV6-5 | 14 | ASSSRTGEVNTEAF
TRBV7-2 | 14 | ASSLDGGRASKTQY
TRBV12-5 | 14 | ASGLGEGTGHPGYT
TRBV7-2 | 11 | ASSLSVSYEQY
TRBV11-2 | 14 | ASSLLTRTAIDEQY
TRBV7-2 | 13 | ASSRGSSGANVLT
TRBV9 | 13 | ASSRRGSSYNEQF
TRBV7-9 | 14 | ASSSSGTGGLGEQF
TRBV2 | 11 | ASSGDSGGELF
TRBV4-2 | 13 | ASSQDRREGETQY
TRBV6-5 | 13 | ASSYSGGSSYEQY
TRBV11-2 | 14 | ASSLLAQGKAYEQY
TRBV7-3 | 13 | ASSLAGENTGELF
TRBV14 | 10 | ASSPHNSPLH
TRBV2 | 9 | ASSRLTEAF
TRBV5-6 | 14 | ASSWGGGKNTGELF
TRBV30 | 12 | AWSEGQSGQPQH
TRBV11-1 | 15 | ASSLAVGQGHTGELF
TRBV6-6 | 14 | ASSYSPGLPTYEQY
TRBV7-8 | 14 | ASSLGAGGRSDTQY
TRBV7-9 | 10 | ASTVGTDTQY
TRBV18 | 12 | ASSRGLASDEQF
TRBV5-6 | 14 | ASSLLAGGYQETQY
TRBV27 | 13 | ASSLSPGYSYEQY
TRBV6-5 | 10 | ASSPPTGEQY